What follows describes a single T cell receptor beta chain. Its antigen is not known. The CDR3 covers 16 residues. V shed 0 bases and J shed 5 bases, with 17 bases lying between them. Per the germline V gene, CDR1 is MNHEY and CDR2 is SVGAGI. This sample was taken from a study of blood T cells in healthy people across ages. Study observations and caveats: Naive T cell percentage strongly correlated with TCR beta diversity.

Drawing of peripheral blood yielded about 10 milliliters from each donor. A second about 7 to 11 cycle PCR used barcoded and J-beta primers. Each of the cDNA molecules was tagged by a template-switch adaptor with 12 random nucleotides. Every individual sample yielded 2.5 million or more paired-end reads (each containing CDR3). TCRdb passed the 5' RACE reads through MiXCR, listing each CDR3 protein once. The sample includes approximately 900,000 distinct CDR3 sequences, under 50% of them seen just once. V is TRBV6-5 and J is TRBJ2-7; the D call may be TRBD1 or TRBD2 (5 bases each). Sequencing used blood. This sequence originates from a man aged 25-40 years in good health. The CDR3 protein is CASSYSGGDGNNEQYF. Here the CDR3 DNA reads TGTGCCAGCAGTTACTCCGGTGGGGACGGTAACAACGAGCAGTACTTC.